A selection of T cell receptor beta chains follows, all from one sample in a study of blood T cell repertoires in COVID-19. Repertoires were generated with immunoSEQ multiplex PCR, while TCRdb's copy carries only in-frame clones and drops some. This table has 210,000 or so clones, around 80% appearing once. Sequencing was carried out using peripheral blood. The receptors stem from a human donor in a cohort sampled during active COVID-19. CDR3s include the opening cysteine and the closing phenylalanine or tryptophan. The D gene is left open where the match is weak. Clone sizes are given selectively: once, few, many, or a class where the clone is expanded.

TRBJ1-1 | TRBV5-1 | . | many | CASSLFPGRFDQSTEAFF | TGCGCCAGCAGCTTGTTCCCAGGGAGGTTCGACCAAAGCACTGAAGCTTTCTTT
TRBJ1-6 | TRBV6-1 | TRBD1 | . | CASSDGQGIGSPLHF | TGTGCCAGCAGTGACGGACAGGGGATAGGTTCACCCCTCCACTTT
TRBJ1-5 | TRBV5-4 | . | few | CASSLAAGPGGSQPQHF | TGTGCCAGCAGCTTGGCCGCGGGGCCAGGAGGGAGTCAGCCCCAGCATTTT
TRBJ2-1 | TRBV7-2 | . | . | CASSLVVGAYNEQFF | TGTGCCAGCAGCTTAGTGGTGGGAGCCTACAATGAGCAGTTCTTC
TRBJ2-1 | TRBV5-1 | . | few | CASSKLGGAKEQFF | TGCGCCAGCAGCAAACTTGGCGGAGCTAAGGAGCAGTTCTTC
TRBJ2-6 | TRBV4-1 | . | . | CASSYPGRNFGANVLTF | TGCGCCAGCAGCTACCCAGGCCGGAATTTTGGGGCCAACGTCCTGACTTTC
TRBJ2-5 | TRBV3-1/TRBV3-2 | TRBD2 | . | CASKRTSEETQYF | TGTGCCAGCAAACGTACTAGCGAGGAGACCCAGTACTTC
TRBJ1-6 | TRBV19 | . | . | CASSISGWSYNSPLHF | TGTGCCAGTAGTATATCAGGGTGGTCCTATAATTCACCCCTCCACTTT
TRBJ1-2 | TRBV10-3 | . | . | CAIMSLYGYTF | TGTGCCATCATGTCTCTCTATGGCTACACCTTC
TRBJ2-2 | TRBV10-3 | . | . | CAISESTGGELFF | TGTGCCATCAGTGAGTCGACGGGCGGGGAGCTGTTTTTT
TRBJ2-2 | TRBV27 | . | . | CASRGTSGELFF | TGTGCCAGCAGAGGGACATCCGGGGAGCTGTTTTTT
TRBJ2-7 | TRBV7-7 | . | large | CASSLETGGAYEQYF | TGTGCCAGCAGCTTAGAGACAGGTGGAGCCTACGAGCAGTACTTC
TRBJ1-4 | TRBV18 | . | . | CASSPGPGFNEKLFF | TGTGCCAGCTCACCAGGTCCGGGGTTTAATGAAAAACTGTTTTTT
TRBJ2-3 | TRBV5-1 | . | . | CASSLGGAALTDTQYF | TGCGCCAGCAGCTTGGGGGGAGCGGCGCTCACAGATACGCAGTATTTT
TRBJ2-1 | TRBV5-1 | TRBD2 | . | CASSRGGGSYNEQFF | TGCGCCAGCAGCCGGGGGGGCGGCTCCTACAATGAGCAGTTCTTC
TRBJ2-3 | TRBV27 | TRBD2 | . | CASSSQTSGGTDTQYF | TGTGCCAGCAGTTCCCAGACTAGCGGGGGAACAGATACGCAGTATTTT
TRBJ2-3 | TRBV20-1 | . | . | CSARSGDTQYF | TGCAGTGCTAGGTCAGGGGATACGCAGTATTTT
TRBJ1-2 | TRBV30 | . | few | CAWNRRDYGYTF | TGTGCCTGGAATCGTCGGGACTATGGCTACACCTTC
TRBJ1-1 | TRBV12-2 | . | once | CASRLAEIRDRHMNTEAFF | TGTGCAAGTCGCTTAGCCGAAATCCGGGACAGACACATGAACACTGAAGCTTTCTTT
TRBJ2-2 | TRBV4-1 | . | few | CASSQAGVGGGELFF | TGCGCCAGCAGCCAAGCGGGAGTGGGGGGCGGGGAGCTGTTTTTT
TRBJ1-4 | TRBV5-4 | . | . | CASRIGAAGEKLFF | TGTGCCAGCAGGATTGGAGCCGCAGGGGAAAAACTGTTTTTT
TRBJ1-1 | TRBV11-1 | . | . | CASSLNGNTEAFF | TGTGCCAGCAGCTTAAACGGTAACACTGAAGCTTTCTTT
TRBJ2-7 | TRBV19 | . | . | CASSFGASWSYEQYF | TGTGCCAGTAGTTTCGGCGCGTCTTGGAGCTACGAGCAGTACTTC
TRBJ2-7 | TRBV28 | TRBD2 | . | CASSLTSGTYEQYF | TGTGCCAGCAGCCTGACTAGCGGTACCTACGAGCAGTACTTC
TRBJ2-3 | TRBV6-5 | . | . | CASRAGVEGTDTQYF | TGTGCCAGCAGAGCCGGGGTAGAGGGCACAGATACGCAGTATTTT
TRBJ2-2 | TRBV6-5 | TRBD2 | . | CASSRLAGTGELFF | TGTGCCAGCAGTCGACTAGCGGGGACCGGGGAGCTGTTTTTT
TRBJ2-1 | TRBV28 | . | . | CASSLRETQFF | TGTGCCAGCAGTTTACGGGAAACTCAGTTCTTC
TRBJ2-3 | TRBV5-1 | TRBD2 | . | CASSGGGGAADTQYF | TGCGCCAGCAGCGGTGGCGGGGGGGCGGCAGATACGCAGTATTTT
TRBJ1-5 | TRBV5-1 | . | . | CASSLAGNQPQHF | TGCGCCAGCAGCTTGGCGGGAAATCAGCCCCAGCATTTT
TRBJ1-1 | TRBV19 | . | . | CASSGLGWPMNTEAFF | TGTGCCAGTAGTGGACTTGGGTGGCCGATGAACACTGAAGCTTTCTTT
TRBJ1-6 | TRBV19 | TRBD1 | . | CASRPQGEGGSPLHF | TGTGCCAGTAGACCGCAGGGGGAAGGGGGTTCACCCCTCCACTTT
TRBJ1-2 | TRBV3-1/TRBV3-2 | . | . | CASSWGPTGYTF | TGTGCCAGCAGCTGGGGCCCTACGGGCTACACCTTC
TRBJ2-3 | TRBV4-2 | TRBD2 | . | CASSHRSSSGGEYTQYF | TGTGCCAGCAGCCATCGATCGTCTAGCGGGGGGGAGTATACGCAGTATTTT
TRBJ2-1 | TRBV27 | TRBD1 | . | CASSFRQGAGGEQFF | TGTGCCAGCAGTTTTAGACAGGGGGCGGGTGGTGAGCAGTTCTTC
TRBJ1-6 | TRBV18 | TRBD1 | . | CASSPRGTGGINSPLHF | TGTGCCAGCTCACCACGGGGGACAGGGGGCATCAATTCACCCCTCCACTTT
TRBJ1-2 | TRBV24-1 | . | . | CATSDASLANYGYTF | TGTGCCACCAGTGATGCGTCTCTAGCTAACTATGGCTACACCTTC
TRBJ1-3 | TRBV11-2 | . | few | CASSLLGRGNTIYF | TGTGCCAGCAGCTTACTGGGGCGGGGAAACACCATATATTTT
TRBJ2-7 | TRBV28 | TRBD2 | . | CASSLSGPEVGQYF | TGTGCCAGCAGTCTTAGCGGGCCTGAGGTAGGGCAGTACTTC
TRBJ2-2 | TRBV10-3 | . | . | CATTDPAGITGELFF | TGTGCCACCACGGACCCGGCAGGGATCACCGGGGAGCTGTTTTTT
TRBJ2-6 | TRBV19 | TRBD1 | . | CASSDQGDPGANVLTF | TGTGCCAGTAGTGATCAGGGGGACCCTGGGGCCAACGTCCTGACTTTC
TRBJ1-2 | TRBV28 | TRBD1 | few | CASSLAGTEDTNYGYTF | TGTGCCAGCAGTTTGGCCGGGACAGAAGATACTAACTATGGCTACACCTTC
TRBJ2-5 | TRBV5-1 | . | . | CASSFPGYQETQYF | TGCGCCAGCAGCTTCCCAGGATACCAAGAGACCCAGTACTTC
TRBJ2-2 | TRBV27 | TRBD1 | . | CASSQRGTGFRIRTYTGELFF | TGTGCCAGCAGCCAGAGAGGGACAGGGTTTCGAATTCGGACGTACACCGGGGAGCTGTTTTTT
TRBJ2-7 | TRBV6-6 | . | . | CASSYVGGYEQYF | TGTGCCAGCAGTTACGTCGGAGGCTACGAGCAGTACTTC
TRBJ2-3 | TRBV4-1 | . | . | CASSQDPQPANRGTQYF | TGCGCCAGCAGCCAAGATCCACAGCCTGCAAATAGGGGTACGCAGTATTTT